Sequencing of this TCR beta chain was carried out in a study of blood T cell repertoires in COVID-19. The junction had 9 bases not matched to a gene; V was cut back by 5 bases and J by 2 bases. CDR1 and CDR2 (germline): KGHSH, LQKENI. The CDR3 is made up of 15 amino acids. TCRdb's copy holds only in-frame clones and misses some; the assay was immunoSEQ multiplex PCR. The table has approximately 150,000 clones, over 75% seen once. Sequenced: peripheral blood. This receptor was taken from a man aged 70 or older who had recovered from COVID-19. This chain joins TRBV18 and TRBJ2-7; 7 nucleotides line up with TRBD1. The CDR3 reads CASSGTVSLPYEQYF. In nucleotides, the CDR3 is TGTGCCAGCTCAGGGACAGTCTCCCTCCCCTACGAGCAGTACTTC.